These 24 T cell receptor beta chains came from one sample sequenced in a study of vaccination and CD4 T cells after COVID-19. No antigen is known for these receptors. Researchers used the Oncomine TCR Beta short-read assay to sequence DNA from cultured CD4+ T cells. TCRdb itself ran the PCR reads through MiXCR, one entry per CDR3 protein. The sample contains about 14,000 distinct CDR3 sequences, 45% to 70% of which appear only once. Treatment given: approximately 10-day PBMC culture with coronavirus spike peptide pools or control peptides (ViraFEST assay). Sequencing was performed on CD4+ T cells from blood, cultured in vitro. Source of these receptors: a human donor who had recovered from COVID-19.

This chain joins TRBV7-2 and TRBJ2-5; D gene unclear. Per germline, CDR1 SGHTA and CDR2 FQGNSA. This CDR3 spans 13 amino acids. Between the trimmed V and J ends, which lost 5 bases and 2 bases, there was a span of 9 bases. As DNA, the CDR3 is TGTGCCAGCAGCCTACGGGTTCAAGAGACCCAGTACTTC. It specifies CASSLRVQETQYF.

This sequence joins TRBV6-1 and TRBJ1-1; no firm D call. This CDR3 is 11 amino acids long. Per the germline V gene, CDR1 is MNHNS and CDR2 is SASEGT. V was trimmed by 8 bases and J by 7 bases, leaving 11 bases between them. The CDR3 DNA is TGTGCCAGCGCTTGGAAGGTTGAAGCTTTCTTT. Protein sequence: CASAWKVEAFF.

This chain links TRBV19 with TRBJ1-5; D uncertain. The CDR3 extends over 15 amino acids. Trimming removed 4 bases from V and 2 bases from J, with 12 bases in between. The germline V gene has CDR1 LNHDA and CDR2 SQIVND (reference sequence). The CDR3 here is CASSRGRSGNQPQHF. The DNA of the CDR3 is TGTGCCAGTAGTAGGGGTCGGTCAGGCAATCAGCCCCAGCATTTT.

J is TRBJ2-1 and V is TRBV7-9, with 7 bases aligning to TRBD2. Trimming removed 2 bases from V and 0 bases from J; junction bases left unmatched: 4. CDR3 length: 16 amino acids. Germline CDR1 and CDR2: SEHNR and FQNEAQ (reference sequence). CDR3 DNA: TGTGCCAGCAGCTTAAGCGGCGGGAGCTCCTACAATGAGCAGTTCTTC. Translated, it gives CASSLSGGSSYNEQFF.

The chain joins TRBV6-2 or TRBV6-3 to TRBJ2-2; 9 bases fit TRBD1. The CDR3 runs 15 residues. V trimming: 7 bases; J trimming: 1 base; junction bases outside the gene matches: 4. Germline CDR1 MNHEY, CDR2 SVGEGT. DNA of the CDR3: TGTGCCAGCACCACAGGGGGCCGGAACACCGGGGAGCTGTTTTTT. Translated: CASTTGGRNTGELFF.

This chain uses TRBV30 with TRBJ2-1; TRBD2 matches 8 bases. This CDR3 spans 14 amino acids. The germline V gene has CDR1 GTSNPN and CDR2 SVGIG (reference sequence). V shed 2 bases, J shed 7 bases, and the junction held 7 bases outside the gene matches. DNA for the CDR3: TGTGCCTGGAGTACCAGCGGGAGTGGTAATGAGCAGTTCTTC. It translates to CAWSTSGSGNEQFF.

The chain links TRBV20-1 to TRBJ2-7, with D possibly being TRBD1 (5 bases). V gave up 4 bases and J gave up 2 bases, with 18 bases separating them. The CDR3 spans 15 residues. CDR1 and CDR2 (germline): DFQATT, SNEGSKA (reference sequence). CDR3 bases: TGCAGTGCTAATACTGTCCGGACACCAACCTACGAGCAGTACTTC. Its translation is CSANTVRTPTYEQYF.

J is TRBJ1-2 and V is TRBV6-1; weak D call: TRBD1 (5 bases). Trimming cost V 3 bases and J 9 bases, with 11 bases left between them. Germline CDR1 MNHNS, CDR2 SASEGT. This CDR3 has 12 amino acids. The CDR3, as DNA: TGTGCCAGCAGTGAGGGACTGTCCAGCTACACCTTC. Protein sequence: CASSEGLSSYTF.

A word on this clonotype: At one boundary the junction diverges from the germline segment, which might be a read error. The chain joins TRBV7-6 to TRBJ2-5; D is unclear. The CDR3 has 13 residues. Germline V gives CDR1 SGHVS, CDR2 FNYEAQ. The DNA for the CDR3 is TGTGCCAGCAGCCCCCCGGGCTTGGAGACCCGGTACTTC. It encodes CASSPPGLETRYF. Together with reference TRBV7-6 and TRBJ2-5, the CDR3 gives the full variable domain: GAGVSQSPRYKVTKRGQDVALRCDPISGHVSLYWYRQALGQGPEFLTYFNYEAQQDKSGLPNDRFSAERPEGSISTLTIQRTEQRDSAMYRCASSPPGLETRYFGPGTRLLVL.

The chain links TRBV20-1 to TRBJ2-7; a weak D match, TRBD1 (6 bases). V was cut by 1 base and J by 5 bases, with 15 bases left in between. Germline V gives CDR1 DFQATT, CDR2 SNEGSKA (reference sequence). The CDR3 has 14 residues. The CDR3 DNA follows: TGCAGTGCTAGAGTGTTGGCCAACAGGGACGAGCAGTACTTC. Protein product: CSARVLANRDEQYF.

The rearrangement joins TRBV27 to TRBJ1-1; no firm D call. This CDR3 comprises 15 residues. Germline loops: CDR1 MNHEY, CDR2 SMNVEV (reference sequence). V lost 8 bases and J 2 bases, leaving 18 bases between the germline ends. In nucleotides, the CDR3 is TGTGCCAGCGGAATGGCCGGGAAATTTAACACTGAAGCTTTCTTT. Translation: CASGMAGKFNTEAFF.

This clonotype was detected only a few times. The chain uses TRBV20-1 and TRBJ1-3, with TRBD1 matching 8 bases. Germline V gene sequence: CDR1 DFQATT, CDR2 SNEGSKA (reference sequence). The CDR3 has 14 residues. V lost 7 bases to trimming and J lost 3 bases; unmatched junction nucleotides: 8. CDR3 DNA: TGCAGTGTTTCACAGGGGGGCAGTGGAAACACCATATATTTT. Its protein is CSVSQGGSGNTIYF.

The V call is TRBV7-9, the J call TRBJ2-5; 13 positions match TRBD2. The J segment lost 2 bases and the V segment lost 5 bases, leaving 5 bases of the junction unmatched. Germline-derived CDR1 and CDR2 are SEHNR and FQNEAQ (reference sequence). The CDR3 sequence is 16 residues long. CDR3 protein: CASSPSGLAGQETQYF. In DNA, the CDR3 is TGTGCCAGCAGCCCCTCGGGACTAGCGGGACAAGAGACCCAGTACTTC.

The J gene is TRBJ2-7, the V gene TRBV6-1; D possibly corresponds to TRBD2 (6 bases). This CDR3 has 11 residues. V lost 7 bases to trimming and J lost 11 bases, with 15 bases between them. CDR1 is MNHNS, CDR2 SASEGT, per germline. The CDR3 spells CASKEGTLEYF. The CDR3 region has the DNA TGTGCCAGCAAGGAGGGGACCCTAGAGTACTTC.

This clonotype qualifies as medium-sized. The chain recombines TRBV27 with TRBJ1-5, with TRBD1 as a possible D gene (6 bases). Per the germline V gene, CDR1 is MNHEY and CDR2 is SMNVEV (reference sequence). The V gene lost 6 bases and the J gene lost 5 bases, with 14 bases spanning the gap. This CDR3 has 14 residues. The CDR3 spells CASSQDSSYQPQHF. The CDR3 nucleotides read TGTGCCAGCAGCCAGGACAGCAGTTATCAGCCCCAGCATTTT.

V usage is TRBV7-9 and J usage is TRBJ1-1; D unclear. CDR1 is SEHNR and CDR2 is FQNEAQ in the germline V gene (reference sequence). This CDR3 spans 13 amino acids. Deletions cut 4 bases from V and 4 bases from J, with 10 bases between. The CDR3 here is CASSSDQATEAFF. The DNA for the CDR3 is TGTGCCAGCAGCTCGGACCAGGCCACTGAAGCTTTCTTT.

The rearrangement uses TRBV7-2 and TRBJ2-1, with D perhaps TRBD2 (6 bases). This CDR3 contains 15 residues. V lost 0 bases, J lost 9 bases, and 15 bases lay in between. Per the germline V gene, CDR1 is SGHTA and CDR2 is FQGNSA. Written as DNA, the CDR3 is TGTGCCAGCAGCTTAGCGGGAGGTAGGAATAGTGAGCAGTTCTTC. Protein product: CASSLAGGRNSEQFF.

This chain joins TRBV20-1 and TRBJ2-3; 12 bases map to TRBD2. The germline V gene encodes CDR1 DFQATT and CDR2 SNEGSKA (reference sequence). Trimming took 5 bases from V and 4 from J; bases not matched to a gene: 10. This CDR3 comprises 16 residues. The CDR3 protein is CSALRQLAGGADTQYF. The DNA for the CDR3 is TGCAGTGCTTTGCGCCAACTAGCGGGAGGAGCAGATACGCAGTATTTT.

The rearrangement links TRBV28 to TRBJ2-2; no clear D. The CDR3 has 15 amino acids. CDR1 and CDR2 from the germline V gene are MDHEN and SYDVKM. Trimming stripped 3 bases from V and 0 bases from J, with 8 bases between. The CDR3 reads CASSFQKPNTGELFF. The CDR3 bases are TGTGCCAGCAGTTTCCAAAAACCGAACACCGGGGAGCTGTTTTTT.

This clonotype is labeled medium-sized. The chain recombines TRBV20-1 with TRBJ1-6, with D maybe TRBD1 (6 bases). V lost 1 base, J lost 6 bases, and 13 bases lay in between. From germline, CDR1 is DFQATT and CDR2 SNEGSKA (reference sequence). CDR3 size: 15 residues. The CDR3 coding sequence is TGCAGTGCTAGAGGGGGGGCGGGGGCTAATTCACCCCTCCACTTT. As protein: CSARGGAGANSPLHF.

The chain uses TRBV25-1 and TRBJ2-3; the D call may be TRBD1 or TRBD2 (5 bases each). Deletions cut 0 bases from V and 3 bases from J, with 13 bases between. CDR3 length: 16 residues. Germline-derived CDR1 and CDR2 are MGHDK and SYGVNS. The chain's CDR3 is CASSEYIRDRTDTQYF. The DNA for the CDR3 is TGTGCCAGCAGTGAATATATTAGGGACCGTACAGATACGCAGTATTTT.

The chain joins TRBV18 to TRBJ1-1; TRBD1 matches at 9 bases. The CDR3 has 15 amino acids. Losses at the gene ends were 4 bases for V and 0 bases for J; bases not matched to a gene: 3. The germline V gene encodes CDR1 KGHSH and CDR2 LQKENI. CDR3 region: CASSRQGVMNTEAFF. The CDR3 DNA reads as TGTGCCAGCTCACGACAGGGGGTCATGAACACTGAAGCTTTCTTT.

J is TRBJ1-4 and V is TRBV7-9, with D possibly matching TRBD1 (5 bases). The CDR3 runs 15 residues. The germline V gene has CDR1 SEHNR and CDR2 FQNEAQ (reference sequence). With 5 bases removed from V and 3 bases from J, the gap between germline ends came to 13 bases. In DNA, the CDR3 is TGTGCCAGCAGCCAAGGGACGGTCCCTAATGAAAAACTGTTTTTT. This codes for CASSQGTVPNEKLFF.

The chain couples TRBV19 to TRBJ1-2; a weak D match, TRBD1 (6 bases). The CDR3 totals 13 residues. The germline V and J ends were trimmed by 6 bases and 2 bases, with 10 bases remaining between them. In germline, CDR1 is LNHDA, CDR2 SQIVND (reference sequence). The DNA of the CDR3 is TGTGCCAGTAGACGGGACACCAACTATGGCTACACCTTC. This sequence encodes CASRRDTNYGYTF.